What follows are 12 T cell receptor beta chains derived from one specimen sequenced in a study of metastatic and nonmetastatic thyroid tumors (dated by TCRdb to between 2020 and 2021). Before undergoing thyroid surgery, none of the patients had been given any kind of treatment. Library preparation was by PCR. Sequencer: Illumina HiSeq 4000. The public reads were quality trimmed at Q25 with fastp and then assembled into clones with MiXCR by TCRdb, keeping productive beta chains. The sample table shows about 50,000 clones, and roughly 22% are seen once. The ten largest clonotypes hold 4% to 5% of the sample. Sequencing was performed on blood. The receptors come from a female donor with papillary thyroid cancer or a benign thyroid nodule (not recorded which). Some clones in this sample may be carry-over from other donors' samples.

This clone was seen many times. Other DNA variants within this sample encode the same CDR3. The chain employs TRBV28 and TRBJ1-1; no firm D call. This CDR3 region has 14 residues. The V gene lost 3 bases and the J gene lost 0 bases, with 8 bases spanning the gap. Germline CDR1 reads MDHEN; CDR2 reads SYDVKM. The CDR3 DNA sequence: TGTGCCAGCAGTTTGTCAGGAGTGAACACTGAAGCTTTCTTT. It specifies CASSLSGVNTEAFF.

This clone appeared many times. The rearrangement joins TRBV19 to TRBJ1-5; unclear D gene. This CDR3 has 13 amino acids. CDR1 and CDR2 from the germline V gene are LNHDA and SQIVND (reference sequence). The ends were cut back, 3 bases at V and 7 bases at J, with 10 bases in the middle. The CDR3 sequence: CASSIGRWQPQHF. In nucleotides, the CDR3 is TGTGCCAGTAGTATCGGCCGGTGGCAGCCCCAGCATTTT.

The sample holds many counts of this clone. The chain carries TRBV19 and TRBJ2-2; possible D gene TRBD1, 5 bases. Trimming left V 4 bases short and J 6 bases short, with 9 bases between. Germline V gene lookup returns CDR1 LNHDA and CDR2 SQIVND (reference sequence). The CDR3 runs to 13 residues. The CDR3 DNA follows: TGTGCCAGTAGTACTACAGGAGCCGGGGAGCTGTTTTTT. It encodes CASSTTGAGELFF.

Ten or more counts support this clone. The chain employs TRBV24-1 and TRBJ2-3; D remains ambiguous. The germline gives CDR1 KGHDR, CDR2 SFDVKD. The CDR3 length is 15 residues. V lost 0 bases, J lost 4 bases, and 10 bases lay in between. CDR3 nucleotide sequence: TGTGCCACCAGTGATTTGGGTAGGAGCCCAGATACGCAGTATTTT. Translated: CATSDLGRSPDTQYF.

This clone was counted ten times or more. The chain is built from TRBV3-1 and TRBJ1-2; the D gene is possibly TRBD1 (6 bases). The germline V and J ends were trimmed by 8 bases and 0 bases, with 10 bases remaining between them. The CDR3 has 13 residues. Germline V lookup: CDR1 LGHDT, CDR2 YNNKEL (reference sequence). In DNA form, the CDR3 reads TGTGCCAGCGAAGGGGGGTCTAACTATGGCTACACCTTC. Protein sequence: CASEGGSNYGYTF.

Comment on this clone: The junction differs from germline at one of its ends, possibly a read error. V and J are TRBV11-1 and TRBJ2-2; possibly TRBD2 for D (5 bases). The length of the CDR3 is 17 residues. Germline V gene data show CDR1 as SGHAT and CDR2 as FQDESV (reference sequence). The CDR3: CPSSLINAGWCTGELFF. In DNA form, the CDR3 reads TGTCCCAGCAGCTTAATAAATGCGGGCTGGTGCACCGGGGAGCTGTTTTTT.

V usage is TRBV7-2 and J usage is TRBJ2-5; tentatively, D is TRBD2 (5 bases). The CDR3 length is 16 residues. V lost 1 base to trimming and J lost 9 bases, with 21 bases between them. The germline V gene encodes CDR1 SGHTA and CDR2 FQGNSA. The CDR3 region is CASSLVGSQPGGAQYF. CDR3 DNA sequence: TGTGCCAGCAGCTTAGTAGGTAGCCAGCCTGGAGGCGCCCAGTACTTC.

This clone appeared a few times. A read error may be the cause here, since a much bigger clone is one base away. The sample carries other DNA sequences with the same CDR3. The chain couples TRBV12-3 or TRBV12-4 to TRBJ1-1; TRBD1 is a possible D gene (5 bases). There are 14 residues in the CDR3. V lost 7 bases to trimming and J lost 0 bases, with 12 bases between them. The CDR3: CASTTTGLNTEAFF. The CDR3 DNA is TGTGCCAGCACCACTACAGGACTGAACACTGAAGCTTTCTTT.

This clone was observed many times. V is TRBV29-1 and J is TRBJ1-2; the match to TRBD1 covers 8 bases. With 3 bases clipped from V and 4 bases from J, the junction kept 1 base outside the gene matches. The CDR3 covers 12 residues. Germline lookup yields CDR1 SQVTM and CDR2 ANQGSEA. The CDR3 sequence is CSVDRGPYGYTF. The CDR3 coding sequence is TGCAGCGTTGACAGGGGGCCCTATGGCTACACCTTC.

With regard to this clone: Since a much larger clone is just one base distant, this may be a read error. The chain couples TRBV10-1 to TRBJ2-1, with 10 bases lining up with TRBD1. The CDR3 length is 11 residues. V lost 8 bases and J lost 12; bases outside the gene matches: 4. Germline V gene lookup returns CDR1 WNHNN and CDR2 SYGVQD (reference sequence). In nucleotides, the CDR3 is TGCGCCAGCGGGACAGGGGATCTGCAGTTCTTC. Amino acid sequence: CASGTGDLQFF.

The sample holds many counts of this clone. This chain connects TRBV10-3 to TRBJ2-7; TRBD2 matches at 13 bases. V lost 3 bases, J lost 2 bases, and 1 base stayed unmatched. The germline CDR1 and CDR2 sequences are ENHRY and SYGVKD. The CDR3 consists of 15 residues. The CDR3 DNA follows: TGTGCCATCAGTGAAGGGACTAGCGGGACCTACGAGCAGTACTTC. Its translation is CAISEGTSGTYEQYF.

This clone was detected many times. CDR3 sequence reads: CASSQVLGGLRTGELFF. In nucleotides, the CDR3 is TGCGCCAGCAGCCAAGTTCTGGGGGGGTTACGGACCGGGGAGCTGTTTTTT. The rearrangement links TRBV4-1 to TRBJ2-2; TRBD2 agrees at 7 bases. The V and J ends lost 1 base and 5 bases, in that order; junction bases with no gene match: 10. CDR3 size: 17 residues. Germline loops: CDR1 MGHRA, CDR2 YSYEKL.